The clone carrying this T cell receptor (beta chain) has only one observation. This record comes from a study of T cell changes during pregnancy in multiple sclerosis. The method was immunoSEQ multiplex PCR; TCRdb's version includes in-frame clones alone and lacks a portion of them. The sample records around 57,000 clones, about nine tenths being singletons. CDR1 and CDR2 (germline): SGHTA, FQGTGA. The CDR3 is made up of 17 amino acids. Trimming removed 2 bases from V and 1 base from J; junction bases left unmatched: 2. This specimen consisted of peripheral blood, obtained after pregnancy. The chain joins TRBV7-3 to TRBJ2-5, with 15 nucleotides matching TRBD2. This clonotype was sampled from a female donor in good health, enrolled as a control in a pregnancy study. The CDR3 sequence is CASSLQGLAGGQETQYF. The CDR3 DNA reads as TGTGCCAGCAGCTTACAGGGACTAGCGGGGGGCCAAGAGACCCAGTACTTC.